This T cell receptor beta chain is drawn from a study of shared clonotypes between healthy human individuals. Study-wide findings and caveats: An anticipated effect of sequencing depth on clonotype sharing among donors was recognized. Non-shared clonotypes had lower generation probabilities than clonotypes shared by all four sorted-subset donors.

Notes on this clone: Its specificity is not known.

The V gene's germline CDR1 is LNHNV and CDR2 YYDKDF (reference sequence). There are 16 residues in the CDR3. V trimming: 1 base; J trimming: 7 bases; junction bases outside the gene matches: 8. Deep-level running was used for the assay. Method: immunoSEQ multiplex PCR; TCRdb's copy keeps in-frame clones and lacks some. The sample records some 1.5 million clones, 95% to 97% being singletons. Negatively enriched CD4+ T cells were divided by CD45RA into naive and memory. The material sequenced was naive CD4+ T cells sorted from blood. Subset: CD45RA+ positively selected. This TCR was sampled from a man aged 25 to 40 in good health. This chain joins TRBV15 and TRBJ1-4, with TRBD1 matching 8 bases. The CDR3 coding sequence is TGTGCCACCAGCAGAGGGACAGGGTCGGGTAGTGAAAAACTGTTTTTT. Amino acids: CATSRGTGSGSEKLFF. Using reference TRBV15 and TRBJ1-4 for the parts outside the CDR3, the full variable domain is DAMVIQNPRYQVTQFGKPVTLSCSQTLNHNVMYWYQQKSSQAPKLLFHYYDKDFNNEADTPDNFQSRRPNTSFCFLDIRSPGLGDTAMYLCATSRGTGSGSEKLFFGSGTQLSVL.